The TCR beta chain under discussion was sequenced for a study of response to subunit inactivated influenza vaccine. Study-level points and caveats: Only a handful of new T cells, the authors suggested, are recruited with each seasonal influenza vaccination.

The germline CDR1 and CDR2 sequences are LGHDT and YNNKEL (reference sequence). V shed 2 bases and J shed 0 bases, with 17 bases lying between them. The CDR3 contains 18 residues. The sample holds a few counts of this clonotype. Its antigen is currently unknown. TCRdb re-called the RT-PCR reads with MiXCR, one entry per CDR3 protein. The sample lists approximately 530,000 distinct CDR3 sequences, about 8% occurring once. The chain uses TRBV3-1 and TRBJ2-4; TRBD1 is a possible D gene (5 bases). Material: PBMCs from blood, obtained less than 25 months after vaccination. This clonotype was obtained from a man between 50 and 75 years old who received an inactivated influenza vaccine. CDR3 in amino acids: CASSQFPTRRGAKNIQYF. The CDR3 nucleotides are TGTGCCAGCAGCCAATTTCCAACGCGTAGGGGAGCCAAAAACATTCAGTACTTC.